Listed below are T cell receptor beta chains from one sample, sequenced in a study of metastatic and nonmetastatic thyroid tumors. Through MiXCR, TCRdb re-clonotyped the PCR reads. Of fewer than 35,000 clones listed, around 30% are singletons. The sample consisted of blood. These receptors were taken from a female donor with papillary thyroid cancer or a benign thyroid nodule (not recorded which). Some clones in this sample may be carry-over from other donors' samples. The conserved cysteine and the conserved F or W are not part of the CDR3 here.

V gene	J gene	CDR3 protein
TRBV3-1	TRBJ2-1	ASSQELAGGPSNEQF
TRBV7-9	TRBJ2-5	ASSLGTSATQY
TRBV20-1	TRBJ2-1	SANSGTSGNEQF
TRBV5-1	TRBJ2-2	ASSSTQGALNTGELF
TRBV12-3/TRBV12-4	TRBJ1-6	VSRCGTDNSPLH
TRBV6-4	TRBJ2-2	ASRETDTGELF
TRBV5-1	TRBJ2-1	ASRAGLAGGGPF
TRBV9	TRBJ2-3	ASSPGLASSTDTQY
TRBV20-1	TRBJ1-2	SALTGTANYGYT
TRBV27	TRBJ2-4	ASRPNGPAKRIQY
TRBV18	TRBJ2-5	ASSRTGVAQETQY
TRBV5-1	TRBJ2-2	ASSFRWGSGELF
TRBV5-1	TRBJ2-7	ASSSVTAGLEQY
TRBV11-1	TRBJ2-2	ASSRDIYTGELF
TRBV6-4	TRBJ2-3	ASSDRPDSTDTQY
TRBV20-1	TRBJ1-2	RGGGGDYGYT
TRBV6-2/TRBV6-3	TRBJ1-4	ASRASGTGTEKLF
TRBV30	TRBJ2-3	AFSGQGLGTQY
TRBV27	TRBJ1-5	ASSLSLGQPQH
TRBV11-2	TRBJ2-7	ASSPGQSGNEQY
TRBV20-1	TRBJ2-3	SAKAGGPNTQY
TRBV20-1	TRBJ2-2	SARRPDRAQSGELF
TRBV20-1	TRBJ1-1	SARDAGAWTEAF
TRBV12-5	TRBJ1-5	ASGSGRGQPQH
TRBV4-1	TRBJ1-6	ASSQVVAYSPLH
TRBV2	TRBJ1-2	ASKGQGGGFGSGYT
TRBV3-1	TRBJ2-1	ASSQRVAGPSYNEQF
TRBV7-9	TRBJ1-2	ASGGEVGYGYP
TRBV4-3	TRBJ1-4	ASSQGFTSNEKLF
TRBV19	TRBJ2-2	ASKSLAVHQLTWELF
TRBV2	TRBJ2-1	ASGLWAQENEQF
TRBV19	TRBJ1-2	ASRPPGTSGGYGYT
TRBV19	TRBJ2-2	ASTLGQATGELF
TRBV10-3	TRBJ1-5	AIDRTGGNQPQH
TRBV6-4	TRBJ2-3	ASSDEGGTDTQY
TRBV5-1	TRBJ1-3	ASSLFSSSVYTIY
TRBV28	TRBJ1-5	ASREFSNQPQH
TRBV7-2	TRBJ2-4	ASSGHRGQGAKNIQY
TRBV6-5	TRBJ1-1	ASSYSITVNTEAF
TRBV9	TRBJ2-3	ASSVVPAGGEDTQY
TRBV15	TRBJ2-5	ATSIYRQGAETQY
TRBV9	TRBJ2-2	ASSGLAQNTGELF
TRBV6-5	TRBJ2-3	ASRLGTADSQY
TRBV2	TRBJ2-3	AGGEGDTQY
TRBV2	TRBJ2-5	ASSGTGSGETQY
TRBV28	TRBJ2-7	SSSSTLDANGSGQY
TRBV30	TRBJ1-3	ACQKAHGNTIY
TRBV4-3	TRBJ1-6	ASSPHRTENNSPLH
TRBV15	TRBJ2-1	ATRGTSGANEQF
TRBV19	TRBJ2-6	ASSDGSRASSGANVLT
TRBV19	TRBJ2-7	ASSMIGTGNEQY
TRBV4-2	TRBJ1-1	ASAGTGANTEAF
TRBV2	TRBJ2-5	ASSGTGGAETQY